These T cell receptor beta chains were read from a single sample in a study of spatial heterogeneity in lung cancer. One entry per CDR3 protein results from TCRdb running MiXCR on the 5' RACE reads. The sample lists over 2,000 distinct CDR3 sequences; roughly 18% were seen once. Sequencing was performed on lung tumor tissue, taken at surgery. These receptors were collected from a male donor with early-stage non-small cell lung cancer. Both conserved end residues are part of each CDR3. Fields, in order: CDR3 DNA, CDR3 protein, clone size, J gene, V gene, D gene. The D gene is left open where the match is weak. The listing skips clone size in some rows; elsewhere it reads once, few, many or a size class.

cdr3_nt: TGTGCCAGCAGTTTTCGGGGGTTGTCCGGAAACACCATATATTTT; cdr3_aa: CASSFRGLSGNTIYF; clone_size: medium-sized; j_call: TRBJ1-3; v_call: TRBV28; d_call: NA
cdr3_nt: TGTGCCAGCAGGGATGGCAATCAGCCCCAGCATTTT; cdr3_aa: CASRDGNQPQHF; clone_size: large; j_call: TRBJ1-5; v_call: TRBV6-2/TRBV6-3; d_call: NA
cdr3_nt: TGTGCCAGCAGCCGACACCAGGGTTTGGAAGAGACCCAGTACTTC; cdr3_aa: CASSRHQGLEETQYF; clone_size: NA; j_call: TRBJ2-5; v_call: TRBV7-6; d_call: NA
cdr3_nt: TGCAGCGTTGAAGTTAGCGGGAGGGCCAACTACAATGAGCAGTTCTTC; cdr3_aa: CSVEVSGRANYNEQFF; clone_size: large; j_call: TRBJ2-1; v_call: TRBV29-1; d_call: TRBD2
cdr3_nt: TGTGCCATCAAGGCCGAGAACACTGAAGCTTTCTTT; cdr3_aa: CAIKAENTEAFF; clone_size: few; j_call: TRBJ1-1; v_call: TRBV10-3; d_call: NA
cdr3_nt: TGTGCCTGGAAATGGGGGGACAATGAGCAGTTCTTC; cdr3_aa: CAWKWGDNEQFF; clone_size: medium-sized; j_call: TRBJ2-1; v_call: TRBV30; d_call: NA
cdr3_nt: TGTGCCAGCTCACCACTACCAGGGGGCTTGAGCGGGATGAACACCGGGGAGCTGTTTTTT; cdr3_aa: CASSPLPGGLSGMNTGELFF; clone_size: medium-sized; j_call: TRBJ2-2; v_call: TRBV18; d_call: NA
cdr3_nt: TGTGCCAGCTCCGTAACAGGGTTGGGCTACGAGCAGTACTTC; cdr3_aa: CASSVTGLGYEQYF; clone_size: medium-sized; j_call: TRBJ2-7; v_call: TRBV18; d_call: NA
cdr3_nt: TGTGCCAGCAGCTTAAAGCCGGGACAGCCAGACAATGAGCAGTTCTTC; cdr3_aa: CASSLKPGQPDNEQFF; clone_size: NA; j_call: TRBJ2-1; v_call: TRBV11-2; d_call: TRBD1
cdr3_nt: TGTGCCTGGAATGTCCGGGACAGGCAAGGGGAAAAACTGTTTTTT; cdr3_aa: CAWNVRDRQGEKLFF; clone_size: medium-sized; j_call: TRBJ1-4; v_call: TRBV30; d_call: TRBD1
cdr3_nt: TGTGCCAGCAGTCGAGGGGATGGGGAGCTGTTTTTT; cdr3_aa: CASSRGDGELFF; clone_size: NA; j_call: TRBJ2-2; v_call: TRBV7-3; d_call: NA
cdr3_nt: TGTGCCAGTAGTATGTTCGGCGGGAGCGTCGCTGGGGCCAACGTCCTGACTTTC; cdr3_aa: CASSMFGGSVAGANVLTF; clone_size: medium-sized; j_call: TRBJ2-6; v_call: TRBV19; d_call: TRBD2
cdr3_nt: TGTGCCACCAGCAGAGGTAGCGGGAGTGTGAATGAGCAGTTCTTC; cdr3_aa: CATSRGSGSVNEQFF; clone_size: medium-sized; j_call: TRBJ2-1; v_call: TRBV15; d_call: TRBD2
cdr3_nt: TGTGCCAGCAGCTTTGGCGGACGAGCCCGTGGCTACACCTTC; cdr3_aa: CASSFGGRARGYTF; clone_size: NA; j_call: TRBJ1-2; v_call: TRBV7-8; d_call: NA
cdr3_nt: TGTGCCAGCAGCCGGAACAGGGGGCCTGAGACCCAGTACTTC; cdr3_aa: CASSRNRGPETQYF; clone_size: many; j_call: TRBJ2-5; v_call: TRBV7-6; d_call: TRBD1
cdr3_nt: TGCAGTGCTAGCCCACTAGCGGGAGTCTCCTACGAGCAGTACTTC; cdr3_aa: CSASPLAGVSYEQYF; clone_size: medium-sized; j_call: TRBJ2-7; v_call: TRBV20-1; d_call: TRBD2
cdr3_nt: TGTGCCAGCAGTGGGTTCTACGAGCAGTACTTC; cdr3_aa: CASSGFYEQYF; clone_size: NA; j_call: TRBJ2-7; v_call: TRBV2; d_call: NA
cdr3_nt: TGTGCCAGCAGCGTAAAGGACTTTGGGGAGCAGTACTTC; cdr3_aa: CASSVKDFGEQYF; clone_size: medium-sized; j_call: TRBJ2-7; v_call: TRBV9; d_call: NA
cdr3_nt: TGTGCCAGCAGTGAGCTAGCGGGAGGAATCTACGAGCAGTACTTC; cdr3_aa: CASSELAGGIYEQYF; clone_size: medium-sized; j_call: TRBJ2-7; v_call: TRBV6-1; d_call: TRBD2
cdr3_nt: TGTGCCAGCAGCTTAGCGGGCACCGGGGAGCTGTTTTTT; cdr3_aa: CASSLAGTGELFF; clone_size: medium-sized; j_call: TRBJ2-2; v_call: TRBV7-9; d_call: NA
cdr3_nt: TGTGCCAGCAGCTTATTTCTAGCGGGAGACGAGCAGTACTTC; cdr3_aa: CASSLFLAGDEQYF; clone_size: few; j_call: TRBJ2-7; v_call: TRBV7-2; d_call: TRBD2
cdr3_nt: TGTGCCAGCAGGGACAGCCTTTACGAGCAGTACTTC; cdr3_aa: CASRDSLYEQYF; clone_size: large; j_call: TRBJ2-7; v_call: TRBV2; d_call: NA
cdr3_nt: TGTGCCACCAGTGAGGGGAGAATGACAGATACGCAGTATTTT; cdr3_aa: CATSEGRMTDTQYF; clone_size: NA; j_call: TRBJ2-3; v_call: TRBV24-1; d_call: NA
cdr3_nt: TGCAGCGTTGACAGAGGACAAGGGTACGAGCAGTACTTC; cdr3_aa: CSVDRGQGYEQYF; clone_size: large; j_call: TRBJ2-7; v_call: TRBV29-1; d_call: NA
cdr3_nt: TGTGCCAGCAGCCCGGCAGGACTAGCGTCCTACAATGAGCAGTTCTTC; cdr3_aa: CASSPAGLASYNEQFF; clone_size: NA; j_call: TRBJ2-1; v_call: TRBV3-1; d_call: TRBD2
cdr3_nt: TGTGCCAGCAGCTTAGCGAGTGAGGGGGCGGGAGGCGAGCAGTACTTC; cdr3_aa: CASSLASEGAGGEQYF; clone_size: large; j_call: TRBJ2-7; v_call: TRBV7-2; d_call: NA
cdr3_nt: TGTGCCACCCGGGACGGTAGCACAGATACGCAGTATTTT; cdr3_aa: CATRDGSTDTQYF; clone_size: many; j_call: TRBJ2-3; v_call: TRBV24-1; d_call: NA
cdr3_nt: TGTGCCTGGAGAGTCGATAGGGTAAAATCACCCCTCCACTTT; cdr3_aa: CAWRVDRVKSPLHF; clone_size: few; j_call: TRBJ1-6; v_call: TRBV30; d_call: NA
cdr3_nt: TGTGCCAGCAGTTACAGGGGCCGTAACAATGAGCAGTTCTTC; cdr3_aa: CASSYRGRNNEQFF; clone_size: medium-sized; j_call: TRBJ2-1; v_call: TRBV7-2; d_call: TRBD1
cdr3_nt: TGTGCCAGCAGCCAAAACGGGGAGAATCAGCCCCAGCATTTT; cdr3_aa: CASSQNGENQPQHF; clone_size: medium-sized; j_call: TRBJ1-5; v_call: TRBV7-9; d_call: NA
cdr3_nt: TGTGCCAGCAGCGGCCAACCTCCCTACGAGCAGTACTTC; cdr3_aa: CASSGQPPYEQYF; clone_size: medium-sized; j_call: TRBJ2-7; v_call: TRBV5-6; d_call: NA
cdr3_nt: TGTGCCAGCAGCTTAGGGGGGACGGCGGGCGAGCAGTACTTC; cdr3_aa: CASSLGGTAGEQYF; clone_size: many; j_call: TRBJ2-7; v_call: TRBV7-9; d_call: NA
cdr3_nt: TGCAGTGCTAGCCCCGGCTGGTGGACTAGCGGGAGTAACGATGAGCAGTTCTTC; cdr3_aa: CSASPGWWTSGSNDEQFF; clone_size: medium-sized; j_call: TRBJ2-1; v_call: TRBV20-1; d_call: TRBD2
cdr3_nt: TGCGCCAGCAGCTTGTATCCAGGGGGAAGCATGAACACTGAAGCTTTCTTT; cdr3_aa: CASSLYPGGSMNTEAFF; clone_size: medium-sized; j_call: TRBJ1-1; v_call: TRBV5-1; d_call: TRBD1
cdr3_nt: TGCAGTGCGCCCCCCAGCGGGAGGCAGGGCGGGGAGCTGTTTTTT; cdr3_aa: CSAPPSGRQGGELFF; clone_size: medium-sized; j_call: TRBJ2-2; v_call: TRBV20-1; d_call: TRBD2
cdr3_nt: TGTGCCAGCTCACCACCAGGCAGGGGTGGAGAGACCCAGTACTTC; cdr3_aa: CASSPPGRGGETQYF; clone_size: NA; j_call: TRBJ2-5; v_call: TRBV18; d_call: NA
cdr3_nt: TGCGCCAGCAGTAGCTGGAGCAATGAGCAGTTCTTC; cdr3_aa: CASSSWSNEQFF; clone_size: medium-sized; j_call: TRBJ2-1; v_call: TRBV4-3; d_call: NA
cdr3_nt: TGCAGTGCGAGGGACAGGGGGCAAGATTCACCCCTCCACTTT; cdr3_aa: CSARDRGQDSPLHF; clone_size: medium-sized; j_call: TRBJ1-6; v_call: TRBV20-1; d_call: TRBD1
cdr3_nt: TGTGCCAGCAGCGTGGGCCCTCAAGAGACCCAGTACTTC; cdr3_aa: CASSVGPQETQYF; clone_size: NA; j_call: TRBJ2-5; v_call: TRBV9; d_call: NA
cdr3_nt: TGTGCCTGGGACAGAACAGGGGTCTACGAGCAGTACTTC; cdr3_aa: CAWDRTGVYEQYF; clone_size: medium-sized; j_call: TRBJ2-7; v_call: TRBV30; d_call: TRBD1
cdr3_nt: TGCGCCAGCAGCTTGGGACGGGACAGAGTTAATGAAAAACTGTTTTTT; cdr3_aa: CASSLGRDRVNEKLFF; clone_size: NA; j_call: TRBJ1-4; v_call: TRBV5-1; d_call: TRBD1
cdr3_nt: TGTGCCAGCAGTCTCAACCGGGACTCGATAGATACGCAGTATTTT; cdr3_aa: CASSLNRDSIDTQYF; clone_size: medium-sized; j_call: TRBJ2-3; v_call: TRBV6-2/TRBV6-3; d_call: NA